The 23 T cell receptor beta chains in this list originate from one sample, sequenced in a study of beta chain features in type 1 diabetes. cDNA synthesis used the whole RNA isolate, giving expressed TCRB sequences. The assay was immunoSEQ multiplex PCR, and TCRdb's table has in-frame clones only and misses some. The sample lists about 130,000 clones; about 8.7% were seen once. The sample was central memory CD4+ T cells from blood. The receptors stem from a man in his late teens or twenties in good health.

V and J are TRBV7-9 and TRBJ1-3; no firm D call. The CDR3 is 12 amino acids. Deletions cut 7 bases from V and 5 bases from J, with 9 bases between. The germline CDR1 and CDR2 sequences are SEHNR and FQNEAQ (reference sequence). The CDR3 DNA reads as TGTGCCAGCAAACAAGATCGAAACACCATATATTTT. Encoded protein: CASKQDRNTIYF.

This clone appeared a few times. V usage is TRBV7-9 and J usage is TRBJ2-7; possibly TRBD2 for D (6 bases). The V end lost 3 bases, the J end lost 5 bases, and 11 bases lay between the germline ends. This CDR3 spans 13 amino acids. CDR1 and CDR2 (germline): SEHNR, FQNEAQ (reference sequence). CDR3 sequence: CASSFGRWDEQYF. CDR3 in DNA: TGTGCCAGCAGCTTTGGGAGGTGGGACGAGCAGTACTTC.

The chain carries TRBV30 and TRBJ2-3, with D possibly matching TRBD2 (5 bases). The germline gives CDR1 GTSNPN, CDR2 SVGIG (reference sequence). V lost 1 base, J lost 0 bases, and 14 bases lay in between. This CDR3 comprises 16 residues. The CDR3 is CAWSARRTQSTDTQYF. The CDR3 region has the DNA TGTGCCTGGAGTGCTCGGAGGACCCAGAGCACAGATACGCAGTATTTT.

This clone has a count of ten or more. The chain recombines TRBV7-9 with TRBJ2-5, with 7 positions matching TRBD2. This CDR3 comprises 15 residues. The V and J ends lost 1 base and 6 bases, in that order; junction bases with no gene match: 8. Germline CDR1 SEHNR, CDR2 FQNEAQ (reference sequence). CDR3 amino acids: CASSLENTSVKTQYF. DNA for the CDR3: TGTGCCAGCAGCTTAGAGAACACTAGCGTCAAGACCCAGTACTTC.

The sample holds a few counts of this clone. The V gene is TRBV7-2, the J gene TRBJ1-3; tentative D call: TRBD1 (5 bases). The V end lost 4 bases, the J end lost 2 bases, and 15 bases lay between the germline ends. CDR3 size: 16 residues. The germline gives CDR1 SGHTA, CDR2 FQGNSA. The CDR3: CASSSWAQTAGNTIYF. The CDR3 DNA reads as TGTGCCAGCAGCTCCTGGGCTCAGACAGCTGGAAACACCATATATTTT.

The V gene is TRBV6-5, the J gene TRBJ1-1; D unclear. V was clipped by 4 bases and J by 0 bases, with 6 bases between them. Germline CDR1 and CDR2: MNHEY and SVGAGI. The CDR3 extends over 13 amino acids. The CDR3 here is CASSLTVNTEAFF. In nucleotides, the CDR3 is TGTGCCAGCAGTTTAACAGTGAACACTGAAGCTTTCTTT.

The chain couples TRBV5-4 to TRBJ1-4; weak D call: TRBD1 (6 bases). Germline assignment: CDR1 SGHNT and CDR2 YYREEE (reference sequence). The CDR3 consists of 14 residues. Trimming removed 5 bases from V and 7 bases from J, with 15 bases in between. CDR3 in DNA: TGTGCCAGCAGTTCGGACAGCAATAGTGAAAAACTGTTTTTT. Protein: CASSSDSNSEKLFF.

This clone was detected many times. The chain is built from TRBV7-9 and TRBJ2-6, with 9 bases lining up with TRBD1. The germline gives CDR1 SEHNR, CDR2 FQNEAQ (reference sequence). V was clipped by 5 bases and J by 4 bases; unmatched bases: 3. The length of the CDR3 is 15 residues. As DNA, the CDR3 is TGTGCCAGCAGCAACAGGGGGCCCGGGGCCAACGTCCTGACTTTC. This sequence encodes CASSNRGPGANVLTF. Full variable domain (remainder filled in from reference TRBV7-9 and TRBJ2-6): DTGVSQNPRHKITKRGQNVTFRCDPISEHNRLYWYRQTLGQGPEFLTYFQNEAQLEKSRLLSDRFSAERPKGSFSTLEIQRTEQGDSAMYLCASSNRGPGANVLTFGAGSRLTVL.

The chain joins TRBV6-1 to TRBJ2-5, with D perhaps TRBD2 (5 bases). CDR1 is MNHNS and CDR2 is SASEGT in the germline V gene. The CDR3 loop spans 13 amino acids. V lost 1 base, J lost 7 bases, and 10 bases lay in between. The CDR3 sequence is CASSEDGVRTQYF. As DNA, the CDR3 is TGTGCCAGCAGTGAAGACGGGGTGCGGACCCAGTACTTC.

There are a few counts of this clone. This rearrangement joins TRBV7-6 to TRBJ2-2; TRBD1 aligns across 7 bases. In germline, CDR1 is SGHVS, CDR2 FNYEAQ. V lost 5 bases, J lost 2 bases, and 11 bases stayed unmatched. The CDR3 sequence is 17 residues long. The CDR3 region is CASSPAGRGLNTGELFF. The CDR3 nucleotides are TGTGCCAGCAGCCCCGCGGGCAGGGGGTTAAACACCGGGGAGCTGTTTTTT.

This clone has only a few counts. This chain joins TRBV14 and TRBJ1-4, with 8 bases lining up with TRBD1. V trimming: 2 bases; J trimming: 8 bases; junction bases outside the gene matches: 10. The CDR3 contains 16 residues. CDR1 SGHDN and CDR2 FVKESK come from the germline V gene. CDR3 in DNA: TGTGCCAGCAGCCAATTAAAGGACAGGGAGTGCGAAAAACTGTTTTTT. Its translation: CASSQLKDRECEKLFF.

The table lists this clone with a few counts. Different DNA sequences within this sample yield the same CDR3. This chain joins TRBV19 and TRBJ1-6; possibly TRBD1 for D (6 bases). The CDR3 covers 13 residues. V lost 6 bases, J lost 10 bases, and 13 bases lay in between. Germline lookup yields CDR1 LNHDA and CDR2 SQIVND (reference sequence). The CDR3 sequence is CASSIRGSSPLHF. The CDR3 region has the DNA TGTGCCAGTAGCATCAGGGGTTCCTCACCCCTCCACTTT.

The chain links TRBV19 to TRBJ2-5; 8 positions match TRBD1. In germline, CDR1 is LNHDA, CDR2 SQIVND (reference sequence). Trimming removed 6 bases from V and 1 base from J; junction bases left unmatched: 4. This CDR3 region has 14 residues. CDR3 nucleotide sequence: TGTGCCAGTAGGCTCACAGGGGGCCAAGAGACCCAGTACTTC. Translated, it gives CASRLTGGQETQYF.

The rearrangement uses TRBV14 and TRBJ2-1, with no clear D. Per germline, CDR1 SGHDN and CDR2 FVKESK. The CDR3 has 14 amino acids. V was clipped by 4 bases and J by 4 bases, with 11 bases between them. The CDR3 nucleotides are TGTGCCAGCAGCCGCATACTCTCTTACAATGAGCAGTTCTTC. This translates into CASSRILSYNEQFF.

The chain recombines TRBV14 with TRBJ2-1, with 10 bases aligning to TRBD1. V shed 4 bases and J 7 bases; nucleotides not matched to a gene: 10. The CDR3 runs to 16 residues. Germline CDR1 is SGHDN and CDR2 is FVKESK. The CDR3 protein is CASSPPGQGFENEQFF. CDR3 sequence (DNA): TGTGCCAGCAGCCCCCCGGGACAGGGGTTCGAAAATGAGCAGTTCTTC.

This clone was found a few times. The chain combines TRBV5-1 with TRBJ2-1, with TRBD1 matching over 7 bases. The CDR3 consists of 15 residues. Per germline, CDR1 SGHRS and CDR2 YFSETQ. Trimming took 6 bases from V and 6 from J; bases not matched to a gene: 12. CDR3 in DNA: TGCGCCAGCACCAAAAACACAGGGGCTATCAATGAGCAGTTCTTC. Amino acids: CASTKNTGAINEQFF.

This clone was detected only a few times. The gene calls are TRBV5-1 and TRBJ2-3; TRBD2 agrees at 15 bases. The CDR3 is made up of 16 amino acids. With V trimmed by 4 bases and J by 5 bases, 5 bases remained unmatched. Germline V gene sequence: CDR1 SGHRS, CDR2 YFSETQ. CDR3 loop: CASSRGLAGGGDTQYF. Here the CDR3 DNA reads TGCGCCAGCAGCCGAGGACTAGCGGGGGGGGGAGATACGCAGTATTTT.

The gene calls are TRBV5-8 and TRBJ2-7; 12 positions match TRBD1. CDR1 and CDR2 from the germline V gene are SGHTS and YDEGEE. The V and J ends lost 6 bases and 7 bases, in that order; junction bases with no gene match: 14. This CDR3 spans 16 amino acids. The CDR3 DNA sequence: TGTGCCAGCAAACCAATGAGGGGGACAGGGGGCTGGGAGCAGTACTTC. Protein product: CASKPMRGTGGWEQYF.

The chain uses TRBV5-6 and TRBJ1-3, with D tentatively TRBD1 (5 bases). Germline V gene lookup returns CDR1 SGHDT and CDR2 YYEEEE. The CDR3 totals 16 residues. V lost 6 bases to trimming and J lost 3 bases, with 19 bases between them. The CDR3 reads CASNRKRGGGGNTIYF. The CDR3 DNA reads as TGTGCCAGCAACAGAAAGAGGGGAGGAGGTGGAAACACCATATATTTT.

V usage is TRBV30 and J usage is TRBJ2-2, with D possibly being TRBD1 (6 bases). This CDR3 has 14 residues. Trimming removed 4 bases from V and 6 bases from J, with 15 bases in between. Germline V CDR1 and CDR2: GTSNPN, SVGIG (reference sequence). CDR3 sequence: CAWTTGYSAGELFF. The CDR3 bases are TGTGCCTGGACCACAGGGTACTCCGCCGGGGAGCTGTTTTTT.

In this sample, this clone turned up a few times. This chain links TRBV5-1 with TRBJ1-1; D unclear. The V and J ends lost 0 bases and 0 bases respectively, with 6 bases between them. The CDR3 runs 14 residues. Germline V lookup: CDR1 SGHRS, CDR2 YFSETQ. In DNA form, the CDR3 reads TGCGCCAGCAGCTTGGAGAGCATGAACACTGAAGCTTTCTTT. This gives the protein CASSLESMNTEAFF.

This clone was detected ten times or more. The chain recombines TRBV2 with TRBJ2-3, with 10 bases that match TRBD2. The J segment lost 8 bases and the V segment lost 11 bases, leaving 10 bases of the junction unmatched. The germline V gene has CDR1 SNHLY and CDR2 FYNNEI. This CDR3 is 13 amino acids long. CDR3 loop: CAQKRGGRSTQYF. CDR3 DNA: TGTGCCCAAAAGCGGGGGGGCCGATCTACGCAGTATTTT.

This clone has more than one count but fewer than ten. The V and J genes are TRBV7-9 and TRBJ2-3; possible D gene TRBD1, 6 bases. The germline CDR1 and CDR2 sequences are SEHNR and FQNEAQ (reference sequence). The ends were cut back, 5 bases at V and 3 bases at J, with 9 bases in the middle. The CDR3 covers 13 residues. In DNA, the CDR3 is TGTGCCAGCAGCCTCCAGGGGACAGATACGCAGTATTTT. Protein: CASSLQGTDTQYF. Full variable domain (rest looked up from reference TRBV7-9 and TRBJ2-3): DTGVSQNPRHKITKRGQNVTFRCDPISEHNRLYWYRQTLGQGPEFLTYFQNEAQLEKSRLLSDRFSAERPKGSFSTLEIQRTEQGDSAMYLCASSLQGTDTQYFGPGTRLTVL.